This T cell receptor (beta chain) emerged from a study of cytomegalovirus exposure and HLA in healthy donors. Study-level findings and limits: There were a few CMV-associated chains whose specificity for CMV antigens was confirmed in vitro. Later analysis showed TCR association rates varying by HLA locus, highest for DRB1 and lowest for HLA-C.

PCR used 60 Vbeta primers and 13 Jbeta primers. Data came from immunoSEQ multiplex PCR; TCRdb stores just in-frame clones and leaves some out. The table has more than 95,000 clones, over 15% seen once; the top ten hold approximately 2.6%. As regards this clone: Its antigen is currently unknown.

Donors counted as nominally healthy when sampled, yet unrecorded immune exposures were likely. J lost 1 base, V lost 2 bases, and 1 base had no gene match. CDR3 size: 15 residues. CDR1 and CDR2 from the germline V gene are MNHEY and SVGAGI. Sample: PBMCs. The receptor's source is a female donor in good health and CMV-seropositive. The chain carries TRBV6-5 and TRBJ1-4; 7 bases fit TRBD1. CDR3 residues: CASSYNRGTNEKLFF. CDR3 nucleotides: TGTGCCAGCAGTTACAACAGGGGAACTAATGAAAAACTGTTTTTT.